The present T cell receptor (beta chain) was sequenced within a study of T-cell reconstitution after alpha-beta-depleted transplantation in children. Points from the study as a whole: T-cell counts and diversity at one year following transplant were attributed mainly to newly produced T cells. Roughly two months post-transplant, alpha-beta T cells reportedly originated from several hundred graft clones that had expanded.

Preparation of the TCRbeta library used unique molecular identifiers. A single record per CDR3 protein comes from TCRdb applying MiXCR to the PCR reads. The table lists about 580,000 distinct CDR3 sequences, under 30% of them singletons. Details on this clonotype: The antigen remains undetermined.

CDR1 is SGHRS and CDR2 is YFSETQ in the germline V gene. Trimming removed 0 bases from V and 1 base from J; junction bases left unmatched: 8. CDR3 length: 17 amino acids. This clonotype was obtained from a boy younger than two who had a stem cell transplant for acute myeloid leukemia, so the T cells may come from the graft donor. This material consisted of PBMCs, mostly from graft donor cells, taken 360 days after TCRalphabeta/CD19-depleted stem cell transplant. V is TRBV5-1 and J is TRBJ2-3, with TRBD2 matching over 7 bases. The CDR3 loop is CASSLVSSGWGTDTQYF. CDR3 DNA: TGCGCCAGCAGCTTGGTTTCTAGCGGTTGGGGCACAGATACGCAGTATTTT. Together with reference TRBV5-1 and TRBJ2-3, the CDR3 gives the full variable domain: KAGVTQTPRYLIKTRGQQVTLSCSPISGHRSVSWYQQTPGQGLQFLFEYFSETQRNKGNFPGRFSGRQFSNSRSEMNVSTLELGDSALYLCASSLVSSGWGTDTQYFGPGTRLTVL.